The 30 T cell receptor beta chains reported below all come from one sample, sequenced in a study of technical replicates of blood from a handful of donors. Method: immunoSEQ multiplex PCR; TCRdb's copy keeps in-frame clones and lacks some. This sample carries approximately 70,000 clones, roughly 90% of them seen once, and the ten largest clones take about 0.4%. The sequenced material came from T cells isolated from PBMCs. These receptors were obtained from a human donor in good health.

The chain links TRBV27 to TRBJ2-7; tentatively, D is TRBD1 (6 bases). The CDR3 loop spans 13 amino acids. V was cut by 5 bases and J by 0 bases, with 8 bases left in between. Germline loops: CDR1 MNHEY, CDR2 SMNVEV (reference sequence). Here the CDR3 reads CASSQGHSYEQYF. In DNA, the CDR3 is TGTGCCAGCAGTCAGGGGCACTCCTACGAGCAGTACTTC.

CDR3 amino acids: CASSLRGDTQYF. DNA of the CDR3: TGCGCCAGCAGCTTGAGAGGAGATACGCAGTATTTT. The chain has TRBV5-1 and TRBJ2-3, with D hard to call. The CDR3 is made up of 12 amino acids. Trimming stripped 1 base from V and 5 bases from J, with 5 bases between. Germline CDR1 and CDR2: SGHRS and YFSETQ.

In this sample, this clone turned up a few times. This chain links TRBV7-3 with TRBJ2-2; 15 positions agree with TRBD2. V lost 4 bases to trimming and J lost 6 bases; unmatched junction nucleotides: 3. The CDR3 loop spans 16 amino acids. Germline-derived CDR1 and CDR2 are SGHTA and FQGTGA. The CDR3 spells CASSSGLAGGAGELFF. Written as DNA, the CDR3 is TGTGCCAGCAGCTCCGGACTAGCGGGAGGGGCCGGGGAGCTGTTTTTT.

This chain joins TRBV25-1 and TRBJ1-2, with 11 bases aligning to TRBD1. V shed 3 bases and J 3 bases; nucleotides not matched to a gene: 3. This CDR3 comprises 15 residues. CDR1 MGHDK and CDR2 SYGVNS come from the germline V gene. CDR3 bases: TGTGCCAGCAGTGACCCGGGACAGGGGGACTATGGCTACACCTTC. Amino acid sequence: CASSDPGQGDYGYTF.

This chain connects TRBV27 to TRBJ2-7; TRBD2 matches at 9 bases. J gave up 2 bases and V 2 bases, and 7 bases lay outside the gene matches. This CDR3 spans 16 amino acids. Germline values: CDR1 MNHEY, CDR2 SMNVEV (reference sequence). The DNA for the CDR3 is TGTGCCAGCAGTTTAGCCTTAGCGGGAGTACCCTACGAGCAGTACTTC. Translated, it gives CASSLALAGVPYEQYF.

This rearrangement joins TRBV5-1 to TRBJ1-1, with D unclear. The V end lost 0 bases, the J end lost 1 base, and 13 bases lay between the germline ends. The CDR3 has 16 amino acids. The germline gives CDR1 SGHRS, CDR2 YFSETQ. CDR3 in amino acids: CASSLGTDYRNTEAFF. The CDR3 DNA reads TGCGCCAGCAGCTTGGGCACGGATTACAGGAACACTGAAGCTTTCTTT.

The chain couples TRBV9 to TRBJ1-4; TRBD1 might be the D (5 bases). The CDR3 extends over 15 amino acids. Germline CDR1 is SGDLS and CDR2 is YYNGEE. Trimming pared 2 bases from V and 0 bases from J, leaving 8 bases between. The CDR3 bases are TGTGCCAGCAGCGTCGGACACACAACTAATGAAAAACTGTTTTTT. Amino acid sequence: CASSVGHTTNEKLFF.

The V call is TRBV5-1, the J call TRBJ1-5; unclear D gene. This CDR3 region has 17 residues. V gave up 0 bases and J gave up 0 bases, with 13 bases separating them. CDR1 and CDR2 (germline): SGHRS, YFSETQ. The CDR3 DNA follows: TGCGCCAGCAGCTTGGGGGCAGGCCCCTATAGCAATCAGCCCCAGCATTTT. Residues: CASSLGAGPYSNQPQHF.

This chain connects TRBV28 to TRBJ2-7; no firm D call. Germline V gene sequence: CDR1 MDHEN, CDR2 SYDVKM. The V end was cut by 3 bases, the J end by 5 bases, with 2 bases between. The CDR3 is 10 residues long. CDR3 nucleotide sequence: TGTGCCAGCAGTTTTAACGAGCAGTACTTC. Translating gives CASSFNEQYF. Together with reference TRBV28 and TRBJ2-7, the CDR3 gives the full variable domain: DVKVTQSSRYLVKRTGEKVFLECVQDMDHENMFWYRQDPGLGLRLIYFSYDVKMKEKGDIPEGYSVSREKKERFSLILESASTNQTSMYLCASSFNEQYFGPGTRLTVT.

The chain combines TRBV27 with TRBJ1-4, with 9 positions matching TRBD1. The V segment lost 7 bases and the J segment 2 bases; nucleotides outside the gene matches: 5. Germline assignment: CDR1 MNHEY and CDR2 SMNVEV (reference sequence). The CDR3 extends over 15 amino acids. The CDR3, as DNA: TGTGCCAGCATGCGACAGGGGGGCACTAATGAAAAACTGTTTTTT. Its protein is CASMRQGGTNEKLFF.

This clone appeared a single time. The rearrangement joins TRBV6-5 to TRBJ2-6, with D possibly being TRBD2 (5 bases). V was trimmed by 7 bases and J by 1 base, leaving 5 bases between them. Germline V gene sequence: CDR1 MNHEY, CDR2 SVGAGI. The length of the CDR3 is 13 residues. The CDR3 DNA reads TGTGCCAGCACGGGATCTGGGGCCAACGTCCTGACTTTC. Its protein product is CASTGSGANVLTF.

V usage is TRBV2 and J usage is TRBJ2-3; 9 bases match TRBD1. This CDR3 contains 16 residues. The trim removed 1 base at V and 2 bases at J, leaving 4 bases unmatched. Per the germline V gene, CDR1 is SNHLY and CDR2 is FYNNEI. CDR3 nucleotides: TGTGCCAGCAGTGAAGACAGGGGGCGACTCACAGATACGCAGTATTTT. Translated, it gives CASSEDRGRLTDTQYF.

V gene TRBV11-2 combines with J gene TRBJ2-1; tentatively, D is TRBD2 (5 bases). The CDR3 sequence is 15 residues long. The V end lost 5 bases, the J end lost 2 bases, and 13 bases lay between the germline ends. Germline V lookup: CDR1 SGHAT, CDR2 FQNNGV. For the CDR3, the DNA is TGTGCCAGCAGCCCGACGGCGGGTGCCTACAATGAGCAGTTCTTC. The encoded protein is CASSPTAGAYNEQFF. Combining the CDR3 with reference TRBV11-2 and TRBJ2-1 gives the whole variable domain EAGVAQSPRYKIIEKRQSVAFWCNPISGHATLYWYQQILGQGPKLLIQFQNNGVVDDSQLPKDRFSAERLKGVDSTLKIQPAKLEDSAVYLCASSPTAGAYNEQFFGPGTRLTVL.

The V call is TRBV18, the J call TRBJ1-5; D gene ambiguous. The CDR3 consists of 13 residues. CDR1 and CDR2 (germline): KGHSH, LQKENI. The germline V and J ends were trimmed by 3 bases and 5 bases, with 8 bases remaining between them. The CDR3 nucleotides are TGTGCCAGCTCACCGAAGGGAGATCAGCCCCAGCATTTT. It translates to CASSPKGDQPQHF.

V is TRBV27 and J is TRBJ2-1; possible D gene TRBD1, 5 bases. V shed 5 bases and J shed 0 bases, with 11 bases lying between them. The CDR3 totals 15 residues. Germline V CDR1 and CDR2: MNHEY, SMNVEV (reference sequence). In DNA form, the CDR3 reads TGTGCCAGCAGTCCGCGACAGTCCTCCTACAATGAGCAGTTCTTC. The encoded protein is CASSPRQSSYNEQFF.

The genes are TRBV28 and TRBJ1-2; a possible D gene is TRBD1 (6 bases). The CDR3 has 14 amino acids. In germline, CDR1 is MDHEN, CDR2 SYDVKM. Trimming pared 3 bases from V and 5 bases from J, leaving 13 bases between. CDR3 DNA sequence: TGTGCCAGCAGTTTCGGGACACTTAAATATGGCTACACCTTC. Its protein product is CASSFGTLKYGYTF.

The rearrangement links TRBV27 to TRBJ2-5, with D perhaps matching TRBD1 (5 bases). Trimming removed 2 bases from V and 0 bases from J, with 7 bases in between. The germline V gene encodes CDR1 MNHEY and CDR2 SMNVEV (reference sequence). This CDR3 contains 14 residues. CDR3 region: CASSLKTDQETQYF. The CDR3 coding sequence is TGTGCCAGCAGTTTAAAGACAGACCAAGAGACCCAGTACTTC.

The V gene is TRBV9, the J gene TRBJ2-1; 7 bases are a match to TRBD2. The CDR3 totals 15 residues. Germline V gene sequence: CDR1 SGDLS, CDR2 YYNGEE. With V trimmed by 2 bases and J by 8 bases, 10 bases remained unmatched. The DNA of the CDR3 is TGTGCCAGCAGCGTTCTCGGGACTACTCAAGATGAGCAGTTCTTC. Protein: CASSVLGTTQDEQFF.

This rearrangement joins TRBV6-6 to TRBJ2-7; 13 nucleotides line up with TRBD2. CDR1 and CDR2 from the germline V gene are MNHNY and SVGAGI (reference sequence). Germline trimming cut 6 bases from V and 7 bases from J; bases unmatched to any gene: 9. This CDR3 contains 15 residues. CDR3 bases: TGTGCCAGCAGATCGGGACTAGCGGGGTGGAGGGAGCAGTACTTC. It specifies CASRSGLAGWREQYF.

The chain's CDR3 is CASSDRLRQYEQYF. The CDR3, as DNA: TGTGCCAGCAGCGATAGACTAAGACAATACGAGCAGTACTTC. The chain joins TRBV2 to TRBJ2-7, with TRBD2 as a possible D gene (5 bases). CDR1 and CDR2 from the germline V gene are SNHLY and FYNNEI. The V and J ends lost 6 bases and 4 bases respectively, with 16 bases between them. This CDR3 is built from 14 residues.

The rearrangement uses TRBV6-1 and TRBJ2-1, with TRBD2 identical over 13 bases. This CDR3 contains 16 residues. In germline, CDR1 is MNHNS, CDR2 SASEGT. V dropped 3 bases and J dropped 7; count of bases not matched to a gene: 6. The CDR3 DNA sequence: TGTGCCAGCAGTGATCCCGGGACTAGCGGGATAAATGAGCAGTTCTTC. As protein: CASSDPGTSGINEQFF.

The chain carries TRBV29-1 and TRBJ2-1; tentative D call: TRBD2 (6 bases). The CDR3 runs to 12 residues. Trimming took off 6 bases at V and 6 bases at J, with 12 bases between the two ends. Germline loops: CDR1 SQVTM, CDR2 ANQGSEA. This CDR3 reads CSVRAGSNEQFF. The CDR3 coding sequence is TGCAGCGTCCGAGCGGGTTCCAATGAGCAGTTCTTC.

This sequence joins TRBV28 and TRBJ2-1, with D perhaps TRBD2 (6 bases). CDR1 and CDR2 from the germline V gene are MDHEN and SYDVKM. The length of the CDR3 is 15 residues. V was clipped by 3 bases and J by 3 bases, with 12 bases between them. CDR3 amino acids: CASSLAGRYYNEQFF. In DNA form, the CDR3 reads TGTGCCAGCAGTTTGGCGGGAAGGTACTACAATGAGCAGTTCTTC.

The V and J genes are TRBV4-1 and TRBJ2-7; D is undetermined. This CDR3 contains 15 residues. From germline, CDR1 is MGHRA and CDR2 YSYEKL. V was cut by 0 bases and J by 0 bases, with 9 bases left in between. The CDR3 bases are TGCGCCAGCAGCCAAGATATGCGGCCCTCCTACGAGCAGTACTTC. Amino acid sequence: CASSQDMRPSYEQYF.

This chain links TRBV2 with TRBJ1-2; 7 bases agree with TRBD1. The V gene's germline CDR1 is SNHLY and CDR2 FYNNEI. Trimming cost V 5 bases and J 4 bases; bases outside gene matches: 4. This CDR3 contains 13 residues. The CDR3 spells CASSRQGSYGYTF. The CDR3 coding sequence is TGTGCCAGCAGTCGACAGGGATCCTATGGCTACACCTTC.

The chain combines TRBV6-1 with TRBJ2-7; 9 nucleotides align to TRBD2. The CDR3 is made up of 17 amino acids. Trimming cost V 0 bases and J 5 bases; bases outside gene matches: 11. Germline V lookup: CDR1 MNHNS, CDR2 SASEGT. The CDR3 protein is CASSEAGGAGGSHEQYF. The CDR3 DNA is TGTGCCAGCAGTGAAGCCGGAGGGGCGGGAGGGTCCCACGAGCAGTACTTC.

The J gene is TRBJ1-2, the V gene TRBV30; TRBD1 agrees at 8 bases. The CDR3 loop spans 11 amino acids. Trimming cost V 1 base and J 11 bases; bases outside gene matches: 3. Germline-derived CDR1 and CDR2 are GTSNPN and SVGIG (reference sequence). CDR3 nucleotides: TGTGCCTGGAGTGCAGGGGGCTTTTACACCTTC. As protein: CAWSAGGFYTF.

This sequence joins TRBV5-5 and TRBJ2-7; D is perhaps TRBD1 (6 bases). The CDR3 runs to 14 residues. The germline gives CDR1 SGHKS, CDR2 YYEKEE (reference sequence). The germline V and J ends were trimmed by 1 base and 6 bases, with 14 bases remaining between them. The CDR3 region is CASSLHPGTPEQYF. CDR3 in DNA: TGTGCCAGCAGCTTGCATCCCGGGACACCCGAGCAGTACTTC.

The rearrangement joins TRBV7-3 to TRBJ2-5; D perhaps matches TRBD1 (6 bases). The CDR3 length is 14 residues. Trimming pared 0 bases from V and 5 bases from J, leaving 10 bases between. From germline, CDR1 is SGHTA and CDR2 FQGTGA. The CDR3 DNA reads TGTGCCAGCAGCTTAACCCACAGGGTGGAGACCCAGTACTTC. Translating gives CASSLTHRVETQYF.

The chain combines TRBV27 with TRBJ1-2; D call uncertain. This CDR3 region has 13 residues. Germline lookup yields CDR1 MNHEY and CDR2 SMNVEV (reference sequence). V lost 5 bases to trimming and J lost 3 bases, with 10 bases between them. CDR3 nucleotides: TGTGCCAGCAGTCTGAGCGGGTACTATGGCTACACCTTC. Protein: CASSLSGYYGYTF.